This TCR beta chain originates from a study of T cell responses to AZD1222 COVID-19 vaccine. Findings and caveats of the study: Compared with day 0, the breadth and depth of the Spike-specific TCR repertoire rose significantly after two doses of AZD1222. Researchers took repertoire samples only after the peak T cell response had come. Vaccine-associated CD4 TCRs ranged over spike, dominating at 160-218 and 743-854. The donors showed a predominance of white British ancestry and of females, with possible underestimation of clonal diversity.

The table came from immunoSEQ multiplex PCR; TCRdb's copy has only in-frame clones and leaves some out. The sample holds 150,000 to 200,000 clones; more than 85% are singletons and the top ten take about 3.9%. CDR1 is MNHEY, CDR2 SVGAGI, per germline. V lost 5 bases and J lost 11, with 21 bases in between. The CDR3 has 14 residues. With regard to this clone: What it binds is unknown.

The chain couples TRBV6-5 to TRBJ1-1; D is possibly TRBD1 (6 bases). This clonotype originated in an adult in good health. Specimen: peripheral blood, collected on day 0 of AZD1222 vaccination. The CDR3 nucleotides read TGTGCCAGCAGTCCTTACAAACAGGGTCGATGGGCTTTCTTT. Its translation: CASSPYKQGRWAFF.